These 22 T cell receptor beta chains share one sample of origin, sequenced in a study of CD8+ T cells in alopecia areata. The treatment: oral pan-JAK inhibitor, 5-10 mg twice daily. RNA extraction and reverse transcription yielded cDNA as sequencing template. Profiling relied on immunoSEQ multiplex PCR, and the TCRdb table lists in-frame clones only, not all of them. The sample yields some 150,000 clones, about 59% seen once. The source was CD8+ T cells sorted from blood, collected at week 4, from a patient treated with tofacitinib. These receptor sequences come from a human donor with alopecia areata.

This chain uses TRBV7-2 with TRBJ2-2, with TRBD2 matching 12 bases. Trimming took 2 bases from V and 4 from J; bases not matched to a gene: 8. CDR3 size: 18 residues. From germline, CDR1 is SGHTA and CDR2 FQGNSA. The CDR3 nucleotides read TGTGCCAGCAGCTTATGGCTCGGACTAGCGGGGATCACCGGGGAGCTGTTTTTT. This codes for CASSLWLGLAGITGELFF. The variable domain in full, with the rest retrieved from reference TRBV7-2 and TRBJ2-2, is GAGVSQSPSNKVTEKGKDVELRCDPISGHTALYWYRQSLGQGLEFLIYFQGNSAPDKSGLPSDRFSAERTGGSVSTLTIQRTQQEDSAVYLCASSLWLGLAGITGELFFGEGSRLTVL.

The V and J genes are TRBV9 and TRBJ2-3; D is perhaps TRBD1 or TRBD2 (5 bases each). The V and J ends lost 3 bases and 6 bases respectively, with 11 bases between them. CDR3 length: 13 residues. Germline CDR1 reads SGDLS; CDR2 reads YYNGEE. CDR3 nucleotides: TGTGCCAGCAGCGATGGGACCAGGGATACGCAGTATTTT. It codes for CASSDGTRDTQYF.

This clone was seen just once. This chain links TRBV6-5 with TRBJ2-3, with D perhaps matching TRBD2 (7 bases). The CDR3 sequence is 12 residues long. V was pared by 8 bases and J by 4 bases, with 10 bases between. CDR1 is MNHEY and CDR2 is SVGAGI in the germline V gene. CDR3 loop: CASGGAADTQYF. The CDR3 DNA is TGTGCCAGCGGGGGGGCTGCAGATACGCAGTATTTT.

This chain's CDR3 is CASSVGAREQETQYF. CDR3 DNA: TGTGCCAGCAGCGTGGGCGCCAGGGAACAAGAGACCCAGTACTTC. The chain is built from TRBV9 and TRBJ2-5, with D perhaps matching TRBD1 (5 bases). CDR1 and CDR2 (germline): SGDLS, YYNGEE. The CDR3 covers 15 residues. V was cut by 2 bases and J by 2 bases, with 13 bases left in between.

This chain links TRBV7-3 with TRBJ2-1, with 7 bases matching TRBD2. Looked up from germline, CDR1 is SGHTA and CDR2 is FQGTGA. The CDR3 sequence is 12 residues long. Losses at the gene ends were 5 bases for V and 7 bases for J; bases not matched to a gene: 2. CDR3 sequence (DNA): TGTGCCAGCAGCCCCGGGGGGAATGAGCAGTTCTTC. The encoded protein is CASSPGGNEQFF.

J is TRBJ1-2 and V is TRBV5-1; D unresolved. V lost 4 bases to trimming and J lost 0 bases, with 16 bases between them. The germline CDR1 and CDR2 sequences are SGHRS and YFSETQ. There are 16 residues in the CDR3. The CDR3 spells CASSVDMGVANYGYTF. The CDR3 DNA reads as TGCGCCAGCAGCGTGGATATGGGAGTCGCTAACTATGGCTACACCTTC.

The rearrangement links TRBV7-9 to TRBJ1-4; D remains ambiguous. Trimming shortened V by 1 base and J by 14 bases, and 17 bases separated the two germline ends. Germline CDR1 reads SEHNR; CDR2 reads FQNEAQ (reference sequence). The CDR3 loop spans 14 amino acids. This chain's CDR3 is CASSLEHLEGRLFF. CDR3 coding DNA: TGTGCCAGCAGCTTAGAACATCTGGAAGGTCGGCTGTTTTTT.

Comments on this clone: Other DNA sequences in the same sample also yield this CDR3. The chain links TRBV6-5 to TRBJ1-1, with D possibly TRBD1 on 5 matching bases. The CDR3 totals 12 residues. The ends were cut back, 2 bases at V and 5 bases at J, with 6 bases in the middle. Germline-derived CDR1 and CDR2 are MNHEY and SVGAGI. The CDR3 bases are TGTGCCAGCAGTTACGAGGGGACTGAAGCTTTCTTT. This encodes CASSYEGTEAFF.

In this sample, this clone turned up a few times. The chain recombines TRBV29-1 with TRBJ2-4; D tentatively fits TRBD1 or TRBD2 (5 bases each). The germline V and J ends were trimmed by 5 bases and 9 bases, with 14 bases remaining between them. Per germline, CDR1 SQVTM and CDR2 ANQGSEA. The CDR3 loop spans 12 amino acids. CDR3 DNA sequence: TGCAGCGTTACCCTGAATGGGGGCATTCAGTACTTC. This gives the protein CSVTLNGGIQYF.

This clone has only a few counts. At one end, the junction sequence differs from germline, possibly due to a read error. The chain uses TRBV10-3 and TRBJ2-2; D may be TRBD1 (5 bases). The germline V gene encodes CDR1 ENHRY and CDR2 SYGVKD. CDR3 length equals 16 residues. This chain's CDR3 is CASSYRRQGSTGELFF. Here the CDR3 DNA reads TGTGCCAGCAGTTATCGCCGGCAGGGAAGTACCGGGGAGCTGTTTTTT.

The chain carries TRBV4-3 and TRBJ2-1; 7 nucleotides match TRBD2. Germline values: CDR1 LGHNA, CDR2 YSLEER. Trimming removed 5 bases from V and 8 bases from J; junction bases left unmatched: 9. The CDR3 runs to 14 residues. For the CDR3, the DNA is TGCGCCAGCAGCTTCGGACTAGGGTCCGATGAGCAGTTCTTC. The encoded protein is CASSFGLGSDEQFF.

In nucleotides, the CDR3 is TGTGCCAGCAGCCAAGATATGGCAGGGGAGGGTGAGCAGTTCTTC. Protein product: CASSQDMAGEGEQFF. The rearrangement uses TRBV4-2 and TRBJ2-1; TRBD2 is a possible D gene (7 bases). There are 15 residues in the CDR3. Between the trimmed V and J ends, which lost 0 bases and 9 bases, there was a span of 15 bases. Germline V lookup: CDR1 LGHNA, CDR2 YNFKEQ.

This chain connects TRBV29-1 to TRBJ1-1, with D perhaps matching TRBD1 (5 bases). The CDR3 is 11 amino acids. V was pared by 4 bases and J by 6 bases, with 9 bases between. Germline-derived CDR1 and CDR2 are SQVTM and ANQGSEA. The CDR3 DNA is TGCAGCGTTGTTGGAGGGGCTGAAGCTTTCTTT. Its protein is CSVVGGAEAFF. The full variable domain, completed using reference TRBV29-1 and TRBJ1-1, is SAVISQKPSRDICQRGTSLTIQCQVDSQVTMMFWYRQQPGQSLTLIATANQGSEATYESGFVIDKFPISRPNLTFSTLTVSNMSPEDSSIYLCSVVGGAEAFFGQGTRLTVV.

This clone was seen only a few times. The rearrangement joins TRBV7-8 to TRBJ2-5; tentatively, D is TRBD2 (5 bases). CDR3 size: 16 residues. With 3 bases removed from V and 5 bases from J, the gap between germline ends came to 19 bases. The germline V gene has CDR1 SGHVS and CDR2 FQNEAQ. CDR3 nucleotide sequence: TGTGCCAGCAGCTTTACTGACTCGAGGGCCGGGGAGACCCAGTACTTC. Its translation: CASSFTDSRAGETQYF.

This clone was seen a few times. The rearrangement uses TRBV29-1 and TRBJ1-2; 8 bases line up with TRBD1. The germline V gene has CDR1 SQVTM and CDR2 ANQGSEA. This CDR3 contains 12 residues. V was pared by 6 bases and J by 6 bases, with 6 bases of the junction left unmatched. Written as DNA, the CDR3 is TGCAGCGTAGACAGGGGAATCCATGGCTACACCTTC. Translated: CSVDRGIHGYTF.

The chain links TRBV15 to TRBJ2-3; D is unclear. The CDR3 is made up of 13 amino acids. The germline V and J ends were trimmed by 4 bases and 1 base, with 6 bases remaining between them. Germline CDR1 reads LNHNV; CDR2 reads YYDKDF (reference sequence). The DNA for the CDR3 is TGTGCCACCAGCACAGAGGGCACAGATACGCAGTATTTT. It is translated as CATSTEGTDTQYF.

The chain is built from TRBV7-9 and TRBJ2-5; D remains unclear. In germline, CDR1 is SEHNR, CDR2 FQNEAQ (reference sequence). Deletions cut 3 bases from V and 3 bases from J, with 11 bases between. This CDR3 spans 14 amino acids. DNA for the CDR3: TGTGCCAGCAGCTTTTGGTCCCGGGAAGAGACCCAGTACTTC. Translated, it gives CASSFWSREETQYF.

V is TRBV11-2 and J is TRBJ2-1; 7 bases align to TRBD2. This CDR3 is built from 11 residues. The germline V gene has CDR1 SGHAT and CDR2 FQNNGV. The ends lost 4 bases at V and 9 bases at J; junction bases unmatched: 0. The CDR3 here is CASSWEGEQFF. The DNA of the CDR3 is TGTGCCAGCAGCTGGGAGGGTGAGCAGTTCTTC.

This clone was counted between two and nine times. This chain uses TRBV23-1 with TRBJ2-7; 10 positions match TRBD1. TRBV23-1 belongs to the ORF category, with a function that is uncertain. The CDR3 contains 16 residues. The V gene end was trimmed by 1 base and the J gene end by 2 bases; junction bases not matched to a gene: 5. CDR3 residues: CASSQWGQGPAYEQYF. CDR3 DNA sequence: TGCGCCAGCAGTCAATGGGGACAGGGGCCAGCCTACGAGCAGTACTTC.

The chain couples TRBV30 to TRBJ1-2, with 8 positions matching TRBD1. This CDR3 region has 15 residues. CDR1 is GTSNPN and CDR2 is SVGIG in the germline V gene (reference sequence). The trim removed 4 bases at V and 0 bases at J, leaving 7 bases unmatched. Here the CDR3 reads CAWKPTGGANYGYTF. The CDR3 DNA reads TGTGCCTGGAAACCTACAGGGGGAGCTAACTATGGCTACACCTTC.

The chain employs TRBV25-1 and TRBJ2-7; maybe TRBD1 (5 bases). In germline, CDR1 is MGHDK, CDR2 SYGVNS. The CDR3 extends over 14 amino acids. V was clipped by 3 bases and J by 0 bases, with 9 bases between them. CDR3 in DNA: TGTGCCAGCAGTGATATTGACAGCTCCTACGAGCAGTACTTC. Translating gives CASSDIDSSYEQYF.

The CDR3 bases are TGTGCCAGCAGCGTAGTAGGGCTAGCGGGGGGATACAATGAGCAGTTCTTC. It yields the protein CASSVVGLAGGYNEQFF. This chain uses TRBV9 with TRBJ2-1; TRBD2 aligns across 11 bases. The CDR3 covers 17 residues. Trimming cost V 0 bases and J 4 bases; bases outside gene matches: 6. Germline V CDR1 and CDR2: SGDLS, YYNGEE. Together with reference TRBV9 and TRBJ2-1, the CDR3 gives the full variable domain: DSGVTQTPKHLITATGQRVTLRCSPRSGDLSVYWYQQSLDQGLQFLIQYYNGEERAKGNILERFSAQQFPDLHSELNLSSLELGDSALYFCASSVVGLAGGYNEQFFGPGTRLTVL.